The next 3 T cell receptor beta chains were all read from a single sample in a study of T cell responses to AZD1222 COVID-19 vaccine. Assay: immunoSEQ multiplex PCR; the TCRdb copy retains only in-frame clones and omits some. The sample lists about 150,000 clones, roughly 90% occurring once. The sample consisted of peripheral blood, taken on day 0 of AZD1222 vaccination. These receptors all come from an adult in good health.

The chain is built from TRBV3-1 (or the pseudogene TRBV3-2) and TRBJ2-2; TRBD1 matches at 8 bases. CDR1 and CDR2 from the germline V gene are LGHDT and YNNKEL (reference sequence). V was clipped by 0 bases and J by 5 bases; unmatched bases: 8. The CDR3 length is 17 residues. CDR3 nucleotide sequence: TGTGCCAGCAGCCAAGACCTCGGGACAGGTCGGACCGGGGAGCTGTTTTTT. This translates into CASSQDLGTGRTGELFF.

In nucleotides, the CDR3 is TGTGCCAGCAGCTTAGTCGGGGGCGCTCCGTACGAGCAGTACTTC. It encodes CASSLVGGAPYEQYF. The J gene is TRBJ2-7, the V gene TRBV7-2; D is possibly TRBD1 or TRBD2 (6 bases each). CDR1 and CDR2 from the germline V gene are SGHTA and FQGNSA. V was shortened by 1 base and J by 4 bases, with 14 bases between the two germline ends. The CDR3 is 15 amino acids.

The chain has TRBV5-4 and TRBJ2-1, with 10 bases identical to TRBD1. CDR1 is SGHNT, CDR2 YYREEE, per germline (reference sequence). J was trimmed by 8 bases and V by 0 bases; bases with no gene match: 5. The CDR3 extends over 15 amino acids. Written as DNA, the CDR3 is TGTGCCAGCAGCTTGGTCGGGACAGGGGAGGATGAGCAGTTCTTC. Protein sequence: CASSLVGTGEDEQFF.